Listed below are T cell receptor beta chains from one sample, sequenced in a study of blood T cells in healthy people across ages. Each CDR3 protein gets one entry after TCRdb re-called the 5' RACE reads with MiXCR. The sample includes almost 1 million distinct CDR3 sequences, roughly half of them seen just once. Material for sequencing was blood. Receptors originate from a woman aged 55-70 years in good health. The CDR3 runs from the conserved cysteine through the conserved F or W. A D gene is named only where the DNA matches it firmly. A clone size is listed for some rows: how often the clone was seen (once, few, many), or a class if it is expanded.

TRBV4-1	TRBD1	TRBJ2-7	few	CASSQDDRGLAYEQYF	TGCGCCAGCAGCCAAGATGACAGGGGGCTTGCCTACGAGCAGTACTTC
TRBV5-5	.	TRBJ1-2	.	CASSAQGNLGGYTF	TGTGCCAGCAGCGCTCAGGGGAATCTAGGTGGCTACACCTTC
TRBV7-2	TRBD2	TRBJ2-5	once	CATTSGGETQYF	TGTGCCACCACAAGCGGGGGGGAGACCCAGTACTTC
TRBV6-5	.	TRBJ1-2	.	CASLVLTGNNYGYTF	TGTGCCAGCTTGGTCCTGACGGGAAACAACTATGGCTACACCTTC
TRBV12-3/TRBV12-4	TRBD2	TRBJ2-1	.	CASQIARESYNEQFF	TGTGCCAGCCAGATTGCGCGGGAGTCCTACAATGAGCAGTTCTTC
TRBV6-1	.	TRBJ2-1	.	CASSVNRGTYNEQFF	TGTGCCAGCAGTGTCAACCGGGGGACATACAATGAGCAGTTCTTC
TRBV12-3/TRBV12-4	TRBD1	TRBJ2-3	many	CASSLTAGDRFTDTQYF	TGTGCCAGCAGTTTAACGGCCGGGGACAGATTCACAGATACGCAGTATTTT
TRBV4-1	TRBD2	TRBJ2-5	.	CASSPKDSGRAGETQYF	TGCGCCAGCAGCCCGAAGGACAGCGGGAGGGCCGGGGAGACCCAGTACTTC
TRBV3-1	TRBD2	TRBJ2-7	.	CASSQSGRAAYEQYF	TGTGCCAGCAGCCAGAGCGGGAGGGCCGCCTACGAGCAGTACTTC
TRBV28	TRBD2	TRBJ2-1	.	CASSRPGLAGGEFF	TGTGCCAGCAGTCGACCCGGACTAGCGGGAGGGGAGTTCTTC
TRBV28	.	TRBJ1-6	few	CASNPRALVNSPLHF	TGTGCCAGCAACCCACGAGCCTTGGTCAATTCACCCCTCCACTTT
TRBV11-2	TRBD2	TRBJ2-4	.	CASSFGLAGGENIQYF	TGTGCCAGCAGCTTCGGACTAGCGGGAGGTGAAAACATTCAGTACTTC
TRBV7-9	.	TRBJ2-7	.	CASSWVGASSYEQYF	TGTGCCAGCAGCTGGGTAGGCGCCAGCTCCTACGAGCAGTACTTC
TRBV20-1	TRBD2	TRBJ2-7	few	CSAIRRGGGEQYF	TGCAGTGCGATAAGACGGGGGGGAGGGGAGCAGTACTTC
TRBV7-2	TRBD1	TRBJ2-5	.	CASSLVGTGRETQYF	TGTGCCAGCAGCTTAGTGGGGACAGGGAGGGAGACCCAGTACTTC
TRBV7-2	.	TRBJ2-3	.	CASSFQDERDTQYF	TGTGCCAGCAGCTTTCAGGACGAGAGAGATACGCAGTATTTT
TRBV25-1	TRBD1	TRBJ2-7	few	CASSAGQGANEQYF	TGTGCCAGCAGTGCCGGACAGGGGGCCAACGAGCAGTACTTC
TRBV24-1	.	TRBJ2-1	many	CATGSSDNEQFF	TGTGCCACCGGATCGTCGGACAATGAGCAGTTCTTC
TRBV7-9	.	TRBJ2-2	few	CASSFSLTHNTGELFF	TGTGCCAGCAGCTTTTCCCTAACACATAACACCGGGGAGCTGTTTTTT
TRBV6-6	TRBD1	TRBJ2-7	.	CASSWGTGRDEQYF	TGTGCCAGCAGCTGGGGGACAGGGCGAGACGAGCAGTACTTC
TRBV20-1	.	TRBJ2-3	once	CSAPPRQRRSTDTQYF	TGCAGTGCCCCGCCCCGTCAGCGACGAAGCACAGATACGCAGTATTTT
TRBV5-1	.	TRBJ2-7	many	CASSIRDEQYF	TGCGCCAGCAGTATAAGGGACGAGCAGTACTTC
TRBV20-1	TRBD2	TRBJ2-5	.	CSAPGLAGPQETQYF	TGCAGTGCTCCGGGACTAGCGGGGCCCCAAGAGACCCAGTACTTC
TRBV28	TRBD2	TRBJ2-1	.	CASSQRERRNGQFF	TGTGCCAGCTCGCAGCGGGAGAGGAGGAATGGGCAGTTCTTC
TRBV4-2	TRBD2	TRBJ2-5	few	CASTPGGKYQETQYF	TGTGCCAGCACCCCGGGAGGAAAGTACCAAGAGACCCAGTACTTC
TRBV7-2	.	TRBJ1-2	.	CASSLSSSFVRGYTF	TGTGCCAGCAGCTTATCATCGAGTTTCGTTAGGGGCTACACCTTC
TRBV5-5	TRBD2	TRBJ2-7	.	CASSPPDWAASGRIYEQYF	TGTGCCAGCAGCCCTCCAGACTGGGCGGCTAGCGGGAGGATCTACGAGCAGTACTTC
TRBV25-1	.	TRBJ1-6	few	CASSGSIGYNSPLHF	TGTGCCAGCAGTGGTTCGATTGGCTATAATTCACCCCTCCACTTT
TRBV5-6	TRBD2	TRBJ2-1	.	CASSRNQAGAYEQFF	TGTGCCAGCAGCCGAAACCAAGCGGGAGCCTACGAGCAGTTCTTC
TRBV28	.	TRBJ2-7	.	CATKAAGLGDEQYF	TGTGCCACCAAAGCGGCCGGATTGGGCGACGAGCAGTACTTC
TRBV6-1	TRBD2	TRBJ2-7	few	CASTRLAGVSYEQYF	TGTGCCAGCACCCGTCTAGCGGGAGTCTCCTACGAGCAGTACTTC
TRBV27	.	TRBJ2-5	.	CASSVGPGGQETQYF	TGTGCCAGCAGCGTGGGACCCGGGGGTCAAGAGACCCAGTACTTC
TRBV6-1	.	TRBJ2-5	few	CASNVETQYF	TGTGCAAGCAACGTCGAGACCCAGTACTTC
TRBV28	TRBD2	TRBJ2-7	.	CASSPASGTSYEQYF	TGTGCCAGCAGCCCTGCTAGCGGTACCTCCTACGAGCAGTACTTC
TRBV7-3	TRBD2	TRBJ2-3	few	CASSVTSGRMADTQYF	TGTGCCAGCAGCGTCACTAGCGGGAGGATGGCAGATACGCAGTATTTT
TRBV27	.	TRBJ2-1	.	CASGRYNEQFF	TGTGCCAGCGGGAGATACAATGAGCAGTTCTTC
TRBV10-3	TRBD2	TRBJ2-7	.	CAISREAGSYEQYF	TGTGCCATATCTCGGGAGGCTGGTTCCTACGAGCAGTACTTC
TRBV7-9	.	TRBJ2-3	once	CASNKPTGTDTQYF	TGTGCCAGCAATAAACCGACAGGCACAGATACGCAGTATTTT
TRBV11-3	TRBD1	TRBJ1-1	.	CASSLGGTGASRTEAFF	TGTGCCAGCAGCTTAGGAGGGACAGGGGCCTCGAGGACTGAAGCTTTCTTT
TRBV3-1	.	TRBJ1-4	.	CASSQSRGRYEKLFF	TGTGCCAGCAGCCAAAGCAGGGGAAGGTATGAAAAACTGTTTTTT
TRBV4-1	.	TRBJ2-3	.	CASSRPGRRRETDTQYF	TGCGCCAGCAGCCGGCCCGGTCGCAGGAGAGAGACAGATACGCAGTATTTT
TRBV7-6	.	TRBJ2-1	once	CASSLRGARNEQFF	TGTGCCAGCAGCTTGAGGGGGGCGCGAAATGAGCAGTTCTTC
TRBV18	TRBD2	TRBJ2-1	.	CASSPLGGGPHNEQFF	TGTGCCAGCTCACCACTGGGGGGAGGGCCCCACAATGAGCAGTTCTTC
TRBV20-1	.	TRBJ2-4	.	CSARSGANIQYF	TGCAGTGCTAGGAGTGGGGCGAACATTCAGTACTTC
TRBV29-1	.	TRBJ2-1	.	CSATSSAYNEQFF	TGCAGCGCGACTAGTTCCGCCTACAATGAGCAGTTCTTC
TRBV11-2	TRBD2	TRBJ2-1	.	CASSILAGDSYNEQFF	TGTGCCAGCAGTATACTAGCGGGAGACTCCTACAATGAGCAGTTCTTC